The rows below give T cell receptor beta chains drawn from one sample of a study of cytomegalovirus exposure and HLA in healthy donors. The repertoire was sequenced with immunoSEQ multiplex PCR; TCRdb's copy has only in-frame clones and lacks some. The sample yields some 150,000 clones, approximately 87% seen once. The sequencing sample was made of PBMCs. Receptors originate from a man in his forties in good health and CMV-seronegative. The CDR3 runs from the conserved cysteine through the conserved F or W. The order of the fields is clone size, V gene, D gene, J gene, CDR3 DNA, CDR3 protein. The D gene is left open where the match is weak. Size tells how often a clone was seen (once, few, many) or the class of an expanded clone, and some rows leave it out.

clone size: .
V gene: TRBV5-5
D gene: .
J gene: TRBJ1-1
CDR3 DNA: TGTGCCAGCAGCTTGGTGGGACTTCGGGCCCAGAACACTGAAGCTTTCTTT
CDR3 protein: CASSLVGLRAQNTEAFF

clone size: .
V gene: TRBV6-5
D gene: .
J gene: TRBJ1-5
CDR3 DNA: TGTGCCAGCAGTTATACGGTCAGCAATCAGCCCCAGCATTTT
CDR3 protein: CASSYTVSNQPQHF

clone size: .
V gene: TRBV9
D gene: .
J gene: TRBJ2-5
CDR3 DNA: TGTGCCAGCAGCGTAGCAGGGAACCAAGAGACCCAGTACTTC
CDR3 protein: CASSVAGNQETQYF

clone size: .
V gene: TRBV5-1
D gene: .
J gene: TRBJ1-4
CDR3 DNA: TGCGCCAGCAGCTGGGGGGACTCCCGGGGAAGTGAAAAACTGTTTTTT
CDR3 protein: CASSWGDSRGSEKLFF

clone size: few
V gene: TRBV19
D gene: TRBD2
J gene: TRBJ2-7
CDR3 DNA: TGTGCCAGTAGTGCGGCCGGGACTAGCGGGACCTACGAGCAGTACTTC
CDR3 protein: CASSAAGTSGTYEQYF

clone size: .
V gene: TRBV5-1
D gene: TRBD1
J gene: TRBJ2-7
CDR3 DNA: TGCGCCAGCAGCTTACCGGGACAGGACTACGAGCAGTACTTC
CDR3 protein: CASSLPGQDYEQYF

clone size: .
V gene: TRBV5-5
D gene: .
J gene: TRBJ1-5
CDR3 DNA: TGTGCCAGCAGCTTGTTCAGGGGCAATCAGCCCCAGCATTTT
CDR3 protein: CASSLFRGNQPQHF

clone size: .
V gene: TRBV19
D gene: .
J gene: TRBJ2-7
CDR3 DNA: TGTGCCAGTAGTATAGCTTTCGCGGCCAGCTCCTACGAGCAGTACTTC
CDR3 protein: CASSIAFAASSYEQYF

clone size: .
V gene: TRBV29-1
D gene: TRBD1
J gene: TRBJ2-7
CDR3 DNA: TGCAGCATAATGGACAGGGGGCAGTACGAGCAGTACTTC
CDR3 protein: CSIMDRGQYEQYF

clone size: .
V gene: TRBV11-2
D gene: TRBD2
J gene: TRBJ2-5
CDR3 DNA: TGTGCCAGCAGCCTTCTGTGGACTAGCGGGGTAGAGGAGACCCAGTACTTC
CDR3 protein: CASSLLWTSGVEETQYF

clone size: .
V gene: TRBV29-1
D gene: .
J gene: TRBJ1-1
CDR3 DNA: TGCAGCGTTGAATCTGGACATATGAACACTGAAGCTTTCTTT
CDR3 protein: CSVESGHMNTEAFF

clone size: few
V gene: TRBV5-1
D gene: .
J gene: TRBJ2-5
CDR3 DNA: TGCGCCAGCAGCACACAGGGCCCGAAAGAGACCCAGTACTTC
CDR3 protein: CASSTQGPKETQYF

clone size: .
V gene: TRBV18
D gene: TRBD1
J gene: TRBJ1-4
CDR3 DNA: TGTGCCAGCTCACACTCCGGGACAGGGATTAATGAAAAACTGTTTTTT
CDR3 protein: CASSHSGTGINEKLFF

clone size: .
V gene: TRBV10-1
D gene: TRBD1
J gene: TRBJ1-1
CDR3 DNA: TGCGCCAGCAGTGAGTCAGCAGGGGGTTGGGTGAACACTGAAGCTTTCTTT
CDR3 protein: CASSESAGGWVNTEAFF

clone size: .
V gene: TRBV6-5
D gene: .
J gene: TRBJ1-1
CDR3 DNA: TGTGCCAGCAGTAGTTACATGTGGGCTTTCTTT
CDR3 protein: CASSSYMWAFF

clone size: .
V gene: TRBV19
D gene: TRBD1
J gene: TRBJ2-7
CDR3 DNA: TGTGCCAGTAGTATTGGCAGGGGGCTCGAGCAGTACTTC
CDR3 protein: CASSIGRGLEQYF

clone size: few
V gene: TRBV11-1
D gene: .
J gene: TRBJ2-3
CDR3 DNA: TGTGCCAGCAGCTCCCCCCGAGGAAGCAGCACAGATACGCAGTATTTT
CDR3 protein: CASSSPRGSSTDTQYF

clone size: once
V gene: TRBV4-1
D gene: TRBD2
J gene: TRBJ2-2
CDR3 DNA: TGCGCCAGCAGCCAAGACCCAGCGGGAGAGGCCGGGGAGCTGTTTTTT
CDR3 protein: CASSQDPAGEAGELFF

clone size: .
V gene: TRBV7-9
D gene: .
J gene: TRBJ1-3
CDR3 DNA: TGTGCCAGCAGTTTCGGGGGGGACGGAAACACCATATATTTT
CDR3 protein: CASSFGGDGNTIYF

clone size: .
V gene: TRBV27
D gene: TRBD1
J gene: TRBJ1-4
CDR3 DNA: TGTGCCAGCAGTTCCGGGACAGGGCCTGAAAAACTGTTTTTT
CDR3 protein: CASSSGTGPEKLFF

clone size: .
V gene: TRBV6-1
D gene: .
J gene: TRBJ2-7
CDR3 DNA: TGTGCCAGCAGTGTAAGGCAGGGGCGATCCTACGAGCAGTACTTC
CDR3 protein: CASSVRQGRSYEQYF

clone size: .
V gene: TRBV19
D gene: TRBD1
J gene: TRBJ1-1
CDR3 DNA: TGTGCCAGTAGTATCAGGGGGCCGAACACTGAAGCTTTCTTT
CDR3 protein: CASSIRGPNTEAFF

clone size: .
V gene: TRBV11-1
D gene: TRBD1
J gene: TRBJ2-1
CDR3 DNA: TGTGCCAGCAGCTCCAACAGGGGGGACTCCTACAATGAGCAGTTCTTC
CDR3 protein: CASSSNRGDSYNEQFF

clone size: .
V gene: TRBV29-1
D gene: TRBD2
J gene: TRBJ2-3
CDR3 DNA: TGCAGCGTTGAAGCACTAGCGGGGGACAAAGGCCCAGATACGCAGTATTTT
CDR3 protein: CSVEALAGDKGPDTQYF

clone size: .
V gene: TRBV5-6
D gene: .
J gene: TRBJ2-3
CDR3 DNA: TGTGCCAGCAGCCTCGCGACTAGTGGTTTAGCAGATACGCAGTATTTT
CDR3 protein: CASSLATSGLADTQYF

clone size: .
V gene: TRBV6-5
D gene: TRBD1
J gene: TRBJ2-1
CDR3 DNA: TGTGCCACCTCGAGGACAGGGGGCCTGGATGAGCAGTTCTTC
CDR3 protein: CATSRTGGLDEQFF

clone size: few
V gene: TRBV7-9
D gene: .
J gene: TRBJ2-7
CDR3 DNA: TGTGCCAGCAGCTTAGGGGGCCCAGTCGGGGAGCAGTACTTC
CDR3 protein: CASSLGGPVGEQYF

clone size: few
V gene: TRBV3-2
D gene: .
J gene: TRBJ2-1
CDR3 DNA: TGTGCCAGCTCCCCTAAGTTCTTC
CDR3 protein: CASSPKFF

clone size: .
V gene: TRBV11-2
D gene: .
J gene: TRBJ2-7
CDR3 DNA: TGTGCCAGCAGCCGTTCCCTGCAGGGTGGCTACGAGCAGTACTTC
CDR3 protein: CASSRSLQGGYEQYF

clone size: .
V gene: TRBV5-5
D gene: .
J gene: TRBJ2-3
CDR3 DNA: TGTGCCAGCAGCTATAACACAGATACGCAGTATTTT
CDR3 protein: CASSYNTDTQYF

clone size: .
V gene: TRBV7-9
D gene: .
J gene: TRBJ2-2
CDR3 DNA: TGTGCCAGCAGTGGAGGGGGCGTGTTGGAGCTGTTTTTT
CDR3 protein: CASSGGGVLELFF

clone size: few
V gene: TRBV4-3
D gene: .
J gene: TRBJ1-5
CDR3 DNA: TGCGCCAGCAGCCAAGAAGGGGGGGTAGGGACAAAGAATCAGCCCCAGCATTTT
CDR3 protein: CASSQEGGVGTKNQPQHF

clone size: once
V gene: TRBV20-1
D gene: .
J gene: TRBJ2-7
CDR3 DNA: TGCAGTGCTAAGAGGGTGGACGAGCAGTACTTC
CDR3 protein: CSAKRVDEQYF

clone size: once
V gene: TRBV29-1
D gene: TRBD1
J gene: TRBJ2-3
CDR3 DNA: TGCAGCGTTGAAAGGTCAGGGGGCTATCGTAGCGCAGATACGCAGTATTTT
CDR3 protein: CSVERSGGYRSADTQYF

clone size: .
V gene: TRBV25-1
D gene: TRBD1
J gene: TRBJ1-4
CDR3 DNA: TGTGCCAGCAGCCCCGGGACAGTTAATGAAAAACTGTTTTTT
CDR3 protein: CASSPGTVNEKLFF

clone size: .
V gene: TRBV29-1
D gene: TRBD1
J gene: TRBJ2-3
CDR3 DNA: TGCAGCGCTTCAATTTCGACAGGGTGGAACACAGATACGCAGTATTTT
CDR3 protein: CSASISTGWNTDTQYF

clone size: .
V gene: TRBV7-2
D gene: .
J gene: TRBJ2-7
CDR3 DNA: TGTGCCAGCAGCTTGTCACCATCCCTACGCGAGCAGTACTTC
CDR3 protein: CASSLSPSLREQYF

clone size: .
V gene: TRBV6-5
D gene: .
J gene: TRBJ1-6
CDR3 DNA: TGTGCCAGCAGTTACTCGAGGGGGTCACCCCTCCACTTT
CDR3 protein: CASSYSRGSPLHF

clone size: few
V gene: TRBV4-3
D gene: .
J gene: TRBJ1-1
CDR3 DNA: TGCGCCAGCAGCCAAGATTCGGTGAACACTGAAGCTTTCTTT
CDR3 protein: CASSQDSVNTEAFF

clone size: .
V gene: TRBV27
D gene: TRBD1
J gene: TRBJ2-5
CDR3 DNA: TGTGCCAGCGGTCCCAGGACAGGGAAAGAAGAGACCCAGTACTTC
CDR3 protein: CASGPRTGKEETQYF

clone size: .
V gene: TRBV2
D gene: TRBD1
J gene: TRBJ2-1
CDR3 DNA: TGTGCCAGCAAGGTAGCAGGGGGCAATGAGCAGTTCTTC
CDR3 protein: CASKVAGGNEQFF

clone size: .
V gene: TRBV7-3
D gene: .
J gene: TRBJ1-1
CDR3 DNA: TGTGCCAGCAGCCAAGGGGTTATGAACACTGAAGCTTTCTTT
CDR3 protein: CASSQGVMNTEAFF

clone size: .
V gene: TRBV7-3
D gene: .
J gene: TRBJ2-1
CDR3 DNA: TGTGCCAGCAGCTTAAATTCTAGTCCGGGTGAGCAGTTCTTC
CDR3 protein: CASSLNSSPGEQFF

clone size: once
V gene: TRBV2
D gene: .
J gene: TRBJ1-4
CDR3 DNA: TGTGCCAGCAGGTCGTATGAAAAACTGTTTTTT
CDR3 protein: CASRSYEKLFF

clone size: .
V gene: TRBV5-4
D gene: TRBD1
J gene: TRBJ2-5
CDR3 DNA: TGTGCCAGTAGAAAGGGGGCTGGAGAAGAGACCCAGTACTTC
CDR3 protein: CASRKGAGEETQYF

clone size: .
V gene: TRBV11-2
D gene: .
J gene: TRBJ2-3
CDR3 DNA: TGTGCCAGCAGCCCCCCCGGCGGGCTAGCAGCGGATACGCAGTATTTT
CDR3 protein: CASSPPGGLAADTQYF

clone size: .
V gene: TRBV27
D gene: TRBD1
J gene: TRBJ1-1
CDR3 DNA: TGTGCCAGCAGCTACAACAGGGGAACTGAAGCTTTCTTT
CDR3 protein: CASSYNRGTEAFF

clone size: .
V gene: TRBV19
D gene: .
J gene: TRBJ2-7
CDR3 DNA: TGTGCCAGTAGTATGGGTCCCGACAGCTACGAGCAGTACTTC
CDR3 protein: CASSMGPDSYEQYF

clone size: .
V gene: TRBV11-2
D gene: TRBD1
J gene: TRBJ2-3
CDR3 DNA: TGTGCCAGCAGCTCGGGACAGGGTAGCACAGATACGCAGTATTTT
CDR3 protein: CASSSGQGSTDTQYF

clone size: few
V gene: TRBV29-1
D gene: TRBD1
J gene: TRBJ1-1
CDR3 DNA: TGCAGCGCTCAGAACAGGGGGTATACTGAAGCTTTCTTT
CDR3 protein: CSAQNRGYTEAFF

clone size: .
V gene: TRBV7-3
D gene: .
J gene: TRBJ2-2
CDR3 DNA: TGTGCCAGCAGCTTTGGAGGGGCGAACACCGGGGAGCTGTTTTTT
CDR3 protein: CASSFGGANTGELFF

clone size: once
V gene: TRBV29-1
D gene: .
J gene: TRBJ2-7
CDR3 DNA: TGCAGCGTTGGGAAAACAGGGACCGAGCAGTACTTC
CDR3 protein: CSVGKTGTEQYF